A single sample is the source of the 9 T cell receptor beta chains below, sequenced in a study of post-analysis software for immune sequencing data. General study points: The study found TRBV5-6, TRBV5-1 and TRBV20-1 among about five TRBV segments more frequent in patients than controls.

These receptors' targets are unknown. The authors incorporated unique molecular identifiers into the TCR beta cDNA libraries. One entry per CDR3 protein, called by TCRdb with MiXCR from the PCR reads. The sample consists of a few hundred thousand distinct CDR3 sequences, 45% of them appearing once. Material: blood. Receptors originate from a girl aged 5-17 years with multiple sclerosis.

The V call is TRBV29-1, the J call TRBJ2-7, with D tentatively TRBD1 (6 bases). The CDR3 contains 12 residues. CDR1 is SQVTM, CDR2 ANQGSEA, per germline. Trimming left V 5 bases short and J 4 bases short, with 12 bases between. CDR3: CSVTGNLYEQYF. The CDR3 DNA reads TGCAGCGTTACAGGGAACTTATACGAGCAGTACTTC.

This clonotype appeared a few times. The V call is TRBV28, the J call TRBJ2-3; 8 bases map to TRBD1. Germline V CDR1 and CDR2: MDHEN, SYDVKM. The CDR3 totals 14 residues. The V and J ends lost 6 bases and 4 bases, in that order; junction bases with no gene match: 6. CDR3 coding DNA: TGTGCCAGCAGCTCAGGGGGCGCCGCAGATACGCAGTATTTT. Translation gives CASSSGGAADTQYF.

This chain joins TRBV7-9 and TRBJ2-5, with TRBD1 as a possible D gene (5 bases). The germline CDR1 and CDR2 sequences are SEHNR and FQNEAQ (reference sequence). V was clipped by 8 bases and J by 3 bases, with 10 bases between them. The CDR3 is 12 residues long. The CDR3 region is CASGTGEETQYF. CDR3 DNA: TGTGCCAGCGGCACAGGAGAAGAGACCCAGTACTTC.

V and J are TRBV11-1 and TRBJ2-7; TRBD1 is a possible D gene (6 bases). Trimming took 5 bases from V and 0 from J, leaving 14 bases between them. The CDR3 is 15 amino acids. Per the germline V gene, CDR1 is SGHAT and CDR2 is FQDESV (reference sequence). The CDR3: CASSRAGTYSYEQYF. CDR3 coding DNA: TGTGCCAGCAGCAGGGCTGGGACATACTCCTACGAGCAGTACTTC.

V usage is TRBV12-3 or TRBV12-4 and J usage is TRBJ2-7; D unresolved. V lost 1 base and J lost 2, with 6 bases in between. The CDR3 consists of 13 residues. CDR3 protein: CASSLVSPYEQYF. DNA for the CDR3: TGTGCCAGCAGTTTAGTGTCCCCCTACGAGCAGTACTTC.

Here the CDR3 reads CASSVEGAAEAFF. DNA for the CDR3: TGTGCCAGCAGCGTAGAAGGGGCAGCTGAAGCTTTCTTT. The chain joins TRBV9 to TRBJ1-1; TRBD1 might be the D (5 bases). The CDR3 runs 13 residues. CDR1 is SGDLS, CDR2 YYNGEE, per germline. Trimming took 0 bases from V and 6 from J, leaving 9 bases between them.

In its sample, this clonotype was seen a few times. V gene TRBV28 combines with J gene TRBJ2-4; no definite D call. Germline CDR1 MDHEN, CDR2 SYDVKM. Trimming took 2 bases from V and 0 from J, leaving 8 bases between them. The CDR3 is made up of 15 amino acids. CDR3 DNA: TGTGCCAGCAGTTTAAATCAGATAGCCAAAAACATTCAGTACTTC. It specifies CASSLNQIAKNIQYF.

The CDR3 loop reads CASSLGGTAHNEQFF. CDR3 nucleotide sequence: TGTGCCAGCAGTTTGGGCGGGACCGCCCACAATGAGCAGTTCTTC. The chain is built from TRBV28 and TRBJ2-1; a weak D match, TRBD2 (6 bases). CDR1 is MDHEN, CDR2 SYDVKM, per germline. The ends were cut back, 3 bases at V and 5 bases at J, with 14 bases in the middle. The CDR3 spans 15 residues. The whole variable domain, filled in from reference TRBV28 and TRBJ2-1, reads DVKVTQSSRYLVKRTGEKVFLECVQDMDHENMFWYRQDPGLGLRLIYFSYDVKMKEKGDIPEGYSVSREKKERFSLILESASTNQTSMYLCASSLGGTAHNEQFFGPGTRLTVL.

The V gene is TRBV7-9, the J gene TRBJ2-7, with D unclear. Between the trimmed V and J ends, which lost 3 bases and 2 bases, there was a span of 17 bases. Germline CDR1 is SEHNR and CDR2 is FQNEAQ (reference sequence). The CDR3 covers 16 residues. This CDR3 reads CASSFSQSKPAYEQYF. CDR3 DNA: TGTGCCAGCAGCTTTTCCCAGTCCAAGCCTGCCTACGAGCAGTACTTC.